These T cell receptor beta chains were read from a single sample in a study of blood T cell repertoires in COVID-19. The table came from immunoSEQ multiplex PCR; TCRdb's copy has only in-frame clones and leaves some out. The table includes tens of thousands of clones, around four fifths detected once. What was sequenced was peripheral blood. All receptors derive from a woman aged 55-70 years with acute or convalescent COVID-19. Both conserved end residues are part of each CDR3. D genes are given only for firm matches. For some rows the clone size is stated as once, few or many, or as a class when expanded; others skip it.

D: TRBD1
size: -
J: TRBJ1-4
V: TRBV3-1/TRBV3-2
length: 15
CDR3: CASSPGTVLNEKLFF
DNA: TGTGCCAGCAGCCCAGGGACAGTTCTTAATGAAAAACTGTTTTTT

D: TRBD1
size: -
J: TRBJ2-3
V: TRBV24-1
length: 15
CDR3: CATSDPGQFTDTQYF
DNA: TGTGCCACCAGTGACCCGGGACAGTTCACAGATACGCAGTATTTT

D: -
size: -
J: TRBJ1-4
V: TRBV14
length: 16
CDR3: CASSQGSVATNEKLFF
DNA: TGTGCCAGCAGCCAGGGGAGCGTTGCGACTAATGAAAAACTGTTTTTT

D: -
size: -
J: TRBJ1-6
V: TRBV3-1/TRBV3-2
length: 14
CDR3: CASSRTVGDSPLHF
DNA: TGTGCCAGCAGCCGGACAGTTGGGGATTCACCCCTCCACTTT

D: -
size: -
J: TRBJ1-1
V: TRBV6-6
length: 13
CDR3: CATPVEGGTEAFF
DNA: TGTGCCACCCCGGTGGAAGGAGGCACTGAAGCTTTCTTT

D: -
size: -
J: TRBJ1-2
V: TRBV27
length: 14
CDR3: CASSPQGLGYGYTF
DNA: TGTGCCAGCAGCCCCCAGGGGCTAGGGTATGGCTACACCTTC

D: -
size: -
J: TRBJ2-7
V: TRBV4-1
length: 15
CDR3: CASSQGLADRYEQYF
DNA: TGCGCCAGCAGCCAGGGCCTAGCCGACCGCTACGAGCAGTACTTC

D: -
size: -
J: TRBJ1-6
V: TRBV28
length: 14
CDR3: CASSPARQVSPLHF
DNA: TGTGCCAGCAGTCCAGCCCGGCAGGTTTCACCCCTCCACTTT

D: TRBD2
size: -
J: TRBJ2-2
V: TRBV5-1
length: 16
CDR3: CASSSGLVGGTGELFF
DNA: TGCGCCAGCAGCTCCGGACTAGTTGGGGGCACCGGGGAGCTGTTTTTT

D: TRBD1
size: -
J: TRBJ1-6
V: TRBV6-5
length: 14
CDR3: CASFDRGYNSPLHF
DNA: TGTGCCAGCTTCGACAGGGGGTATAATTCACCCCTCCACTTT

D: TRBD1
size: -
J: TRBJ1-2
V: TRBV5-1
length: 13
CDR3: CASSSPQGDGYTF
DNA: TGCGCCAGCAGCAGCCCACAGGGGGATGGCTACACCTTC

D: TRBD2
size: -
J: TRBJ2-7
V: TRBV4-2
length: 14
CDR3: CASSQGGGAWEQYF
DNA: TGTGCCAGCAGCCAGGGCGGGGGAGCTTGGGAGCAGTACTTC

D: TRBD1
size: -
J: TRBJ1-3
V: TRBV7-2
length: 12
CDR3: CASSAFLGQESF
DNA: TGTGCCAGCAGCGCCTTCCTGGGACAGGAATCCTTT

D: -
size: few
J: TRBJ1-2
V: TRBV21-1
length: 14
CDR3: CASSKVEPRYGYTF
DNA: TGTGCCAGCAGCAAAGTTGAGCCCCGCTATGGCTACACCTTC

D: TRBD1
size: -
J: TRBJ2-1
V: TRBV24-1
length: 14
CDR3: CATSDTGQGNEQFF
DNA: TGTGCCACCAGTGACACTGGACAGGGCAATGAGCAGTTCTTC

D: -
size: few
J: TRBJ1-4
V: TRBV20-1
length: 13
CDR3: CSASQGTNEKLFF
DNA: TGCAGTGCTAGTCAGGGGACTAATGAAAAACTGTTTTTT

D: -
size: few
J: TRBJ1-5
V: TRBV6-1
length: 13
CDR3: CASSEDRGQPQHF
DNA: TGTGCCAGCAGTGAAGATAGGGGACAGCCCCAGCATTTT

D: TRBD1
size: -
J: TRBJ2-7
V: TRBV28
length: 15
CDR3: CASSLEGTGGHEQYF
DNA: TGTGCCAGCAGTTTAGAGGGGACAGGGGGACACGAGCAGTACTTC

D: -
size: -
J: TRBJ1-5
V: TRBV6-1
length: 14
CDR3: CASSEKGGYQPQHF
DNA: TGTGCCAGCAGTGAAAAAGGAGGGTATCAGCCCCAGCATTTT

D: -
size: -
J: TRBJ2-3
V: TRBV30
length: 14
CDR3: CAWRDLTSTDTQYF
DNA: TGTGCCTGGCGGGACTTGACTAGCACAGATACGCAGTATTTT

D: TRBD2
size: -
J: TRBJ2-1
V: TRBV10-3
length: 17
CDR3: CAISEPNLAGINNEQFF
DNA: TGTGCCATCAGTGAGCCTAATCTAGCGGGAATAAACAATGAGCAGTTCTTC

D: -
size: -
J: TRBJ1-1
V: TRBV4-2
length: 18
CDR3: CASNSGGSGGERNTEAFF
DNA: TGTGCCAGCAACTCAGGCGGATCTGGGGGGGAGCGGAACACTGAAGCTTTCTTT

D: -
size: -
J: TRBJ2-1
V: TRBV3-1/TRBV3-2
length: 20
CDR3: CASSQEELEAGVSSYNEQFF
DNA: TGTGCCAGCAGCCAAGAGGAATTAGAAGCGGGTGTTAGCTCCTACAATGAGCAGTTCTTC

D: TRBD1
size: -
J: TRBJ1-2
V: TRBV19
length: 15
CDR3: CASSPRTGYHYGYTF
DNA: TGTGCCAGTAGTCCTAGGACAGGGTATCACTATGGCTACACCTTC

D: TRBD2
size: -
J: TRBJ2-4
V: TRBV3-1/TRBV3-2
length: 17
CDR3: CASSHQKTSGGMDIQYF
DNA: TGTGCCAGCAGCCACCAAAAAACTAGCGGGGGGATGGACATTCAGTACTTC

D: -
size: few
J: TRBJ2-3
V: TRBV24-1
length: 12
CDR3: CATSDLVDTQYF
DNA: TGTGCCACCAGTGATCTAGTAGATACGCAGTATTTT

D: -
size: -
J: TRBJ1-2
V: TRBV6-6
length: 14
CDR3: CASSYDSGQDGYTF
DNA: TGTGCCAGCAGCTATGACTCGGGACAAGACGGCTACACCTTC

D: TRBD1
size: -
J: TRBJ1-4
V: TRBV6-5
length: 13
CDR3: CASTLTQGMGLFF
DNA: TGTGCCAGCACCCTGACACAGGGGATGGGACTGTTTTTT

D: -
size: -
J: TRBJ2-2
V: TRBV7-2
length: 17
CDR3: CASTPLQGGGYTGELFF
DNA: TGTGCCAGTACCCCGTTACAGGGAGGGGGTTACACCGGGGAGCTGTTTTTT

D: TRBD1
size: few
J: TRBJ1-2
V: TRBV3-1/TRBV3-2
length: 18
CDR3: CASSPPSAGGTRNYGYTF
DNA: TGTGCCAGCAGCCCACCCTCTGCAGGGGGGACCCGGAACTATGGCTACACCTTC

D: -
size: -
J: TRBJ2-3
V: TRBV11-3
length: 15
CDR3: CASSPRGDITDTQYF
DNA: TGTGCCAGCAGCCCTCGAGGGGACATCACAGATACGCAGTATTTT

D: -
size: -
J: TRBJ2-2
V: TRBV5-6
length: 17
CDR3: CASSVWRWYEDTGELFF
DNA: TGTGCCAGCAGCGTATGGAGGTGGTACGAGGACACCGGGGAGCTGTTTTTT

D: -
size: -
J: TRBJ2-1
V: TRBV19
length: 16
CDR3: CASSIGTSEVYNEQFF
DNA: TGTGCCAGTAGTATAGGGACCTCGGAGGTGTACAATGAGCAGTTCTTC

D: TRBD1
size: -
J: TRBJ1-2
V: TRBV4-1
length: 15
CDR3: CASSQLQGVHYGYTF
DNA: TGCGCCAGCAGCCAACTACAGGGGGTTCACTATGGCTACACCTTC